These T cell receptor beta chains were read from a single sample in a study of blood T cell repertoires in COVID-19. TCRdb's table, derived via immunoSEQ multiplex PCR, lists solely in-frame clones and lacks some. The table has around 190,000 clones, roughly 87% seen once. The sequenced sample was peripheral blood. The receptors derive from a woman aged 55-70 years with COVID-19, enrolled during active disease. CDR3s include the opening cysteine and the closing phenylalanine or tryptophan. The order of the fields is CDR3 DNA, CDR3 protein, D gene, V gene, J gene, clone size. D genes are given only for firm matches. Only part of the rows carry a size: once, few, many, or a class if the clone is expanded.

CDR3 DNA: TGTGCCAGCAGCCAAACAGGAGTTAATGAAAAACTGTTTTTT
CDR3 protein: CASSQTGVNEKLFF
D gene: .
V gene: TRBV28
J gene: TRBJ1-4
clone size: .

CDR3 DNA: TGTGCCAGCAGCTTACTACAGTTGAACACTGAAGCTTTCTTT
CDR3 protein: CASSLLQLNTEAFF
D gene: .
V gene: TRBV11-1
J gene: TRBJ1-1
clone size: .

CDR3 DNA: TGTGCCAGCAGCCCACAGTCCCTAAGACAGGGCCACACTGAAGCTTTCTTT
CDR3 protein: CASSPQSLRQGHTEAFF
D gene: TRBD1
V gene: TRBV11-2
J gene: TRBJ1-1
clone size: once

CDR3 DNA: TGTGCCAGCAGTCAGGAAGGGGGCAGCAATCAGCCCCAGCATTTT
CDR3 protein: CASSQEGGSNQPQHF
D gene: TRBD1
V gene: TRBV6-5
J gene: TRBJ1-5
clone size: .

CDR3 DNA: TGTGCCAGCAGCTCCAGAGGACAGCCCTTTCGTCGGTATTTT
CDR3 protein: CASSSRGQPFRRYF
D gene: .
V gene: TRBV9
J gene: TRBJ2-3
clone size: many

CDR3 DNA: TGTGCCAGCAGGACTAGCGGGGTGAACACCGGGGAGCTGTTTTTT
CDR3 protein: CASRTSGVNTGELFF
D gene: TRBD2
V gene: TRBV7-8
J gene: TRBJ2-2
clone size: .

CDR3 DNA: TGTGCCAGTAGTATGAATAGGGCGGGAGCCGGGAATGAGCAGTTCTTC
CDR3 protein: CASSMNRAGAGNEQFF
D gene: TRBD2
V gene: TRBV19
J gene: TRBJ2-1
clone size: few

CDR3 DNA: TGTGCCAGCAGCCCCGATAGACTAGCGGCCTGGAAGGAGCAGTACTTC
CDR3 protein: CASSPDRLAAWKEQYF
D gene: TRBD2
V gene: TRBV14
J gene: TRBJ2-7
clone size: .

CDR3 DNA: TGTGCCAGCAGCCATTCCGACAGGGGGATGTCACCCCTCCACTTT
CDR3 protein: CASSHSDRGMSPLHF
D gene: TRBD1
V gene: TRBV3-1/TRBV3-2
J gene: TRBJ1-6
clone size: .

CDR3 DNA: TGTGCCAGCAGTTACGGATCAGGTCACATGAACACTGAAGCTTTCTTT
CDR3 protein: CASSYGSGHMNTEAFF
D gene: .
V gene: TRBV6-2/TRBV6-3
J gene: TRBJ1-1
clone size: .